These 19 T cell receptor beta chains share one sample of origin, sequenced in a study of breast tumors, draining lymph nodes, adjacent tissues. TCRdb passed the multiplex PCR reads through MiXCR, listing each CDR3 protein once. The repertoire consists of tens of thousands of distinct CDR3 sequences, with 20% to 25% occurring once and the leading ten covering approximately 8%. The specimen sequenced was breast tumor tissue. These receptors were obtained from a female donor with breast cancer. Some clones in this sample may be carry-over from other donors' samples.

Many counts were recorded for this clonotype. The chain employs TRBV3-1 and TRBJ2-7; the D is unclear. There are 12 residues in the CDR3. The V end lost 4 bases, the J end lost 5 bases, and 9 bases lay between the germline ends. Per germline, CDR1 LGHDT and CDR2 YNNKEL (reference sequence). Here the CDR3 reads CASSLRSHEQYF. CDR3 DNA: TGTGCCAGCAGCCTCAGGTCCCACGAGCAGTACTTC.

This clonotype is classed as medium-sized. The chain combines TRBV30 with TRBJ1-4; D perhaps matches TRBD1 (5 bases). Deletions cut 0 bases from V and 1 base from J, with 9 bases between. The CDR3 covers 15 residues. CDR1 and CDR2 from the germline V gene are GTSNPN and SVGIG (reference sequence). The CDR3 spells CAWSVMGLTNEKLFF. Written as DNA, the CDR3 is TGTGCCTGGAGTGTAATGGGGCTAACTAATGAAAAACTGTTTTTT.

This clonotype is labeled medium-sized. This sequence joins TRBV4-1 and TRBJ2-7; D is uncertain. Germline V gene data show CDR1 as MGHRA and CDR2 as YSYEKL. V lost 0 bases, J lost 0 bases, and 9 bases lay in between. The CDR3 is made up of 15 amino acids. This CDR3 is CASSQDPSNSYEQYF. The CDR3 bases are TGCGCCAGCAGCCAAGACCCCTCAAACTCCTACGAGCAGTACTTC.

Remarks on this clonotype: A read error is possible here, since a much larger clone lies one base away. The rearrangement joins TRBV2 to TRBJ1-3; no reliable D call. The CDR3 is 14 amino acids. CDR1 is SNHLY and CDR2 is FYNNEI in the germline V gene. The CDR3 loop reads CASSEQGAGNTTYF. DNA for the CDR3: TGTGCCAGCAGTGAACAAGGTGCTGGAAACACCACATATTTT. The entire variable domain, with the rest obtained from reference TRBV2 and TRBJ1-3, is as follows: EPEVTQTPSHQVTQMGQEVILRCVPISNHLYFYWYRQILGQKVEFLVSFYNNEISEKSEIFDDQFSVERPDGSNFTLKIRSTKLEDSAMYFCASSEQGAGNTTYFGEGSWLTVV.

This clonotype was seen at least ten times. CDR3 sequence (DNA): TGTGCCAGCAGCCAAGGGGATCTCCTGATGAATGGCTACACCTTC. This gives the protein CASSQGDLLMNGYTF. J is TRBJ1-2 and V is TRBV4-2; D is uncertain. The CDR3 totals 15 residues. V lost 1 base, J lost 6 bases, and 15 bases lay in between. Germline V gene data show CDR1 as LGHNA and CDR2 as YNFKEQ.

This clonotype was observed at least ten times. Here the CDR3 DNA reads TGTGCCAGCAGTGAAGGGTATGGCTACACCTTC. Translated, it gives CASSEGYGYTF. The genes are TRBV6-1 and TRBJ1-2, with D hard to call. Trimming took off 1 base at V and 5 bases at J, with 2 bases between the two ends. The CDR3 sequence is 11 residues long. Germline V lookup: CDR1 MNHNS, CDR2 SASEGT.

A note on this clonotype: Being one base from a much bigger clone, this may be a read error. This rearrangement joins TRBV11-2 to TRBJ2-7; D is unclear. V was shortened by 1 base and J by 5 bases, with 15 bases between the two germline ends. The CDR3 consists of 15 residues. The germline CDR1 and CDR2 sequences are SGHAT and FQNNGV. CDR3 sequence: CASSLGHGKINEQYF. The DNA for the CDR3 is TGTGCCAGCAGCTTAGGTCACGGTAAAATCAACGAGCAGTACTTC.

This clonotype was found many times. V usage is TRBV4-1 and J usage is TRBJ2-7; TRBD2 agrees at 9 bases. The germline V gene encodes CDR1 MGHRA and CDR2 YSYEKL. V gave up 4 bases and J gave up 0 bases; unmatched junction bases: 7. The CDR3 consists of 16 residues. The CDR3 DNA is TGCGCCAGCAGCCTCCAGATAGCGGGAGACTCCTACGAGCAGTACTTC. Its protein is CASSLQIAGDSYEQYF.

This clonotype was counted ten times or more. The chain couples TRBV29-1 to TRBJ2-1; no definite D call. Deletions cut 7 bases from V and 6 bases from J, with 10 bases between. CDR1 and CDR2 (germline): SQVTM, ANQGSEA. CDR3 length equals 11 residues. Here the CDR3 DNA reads TGCAGCGCCGGGCGAAGCAATGAGCAGTTCTTC. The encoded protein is CSAGRSNEQFF.

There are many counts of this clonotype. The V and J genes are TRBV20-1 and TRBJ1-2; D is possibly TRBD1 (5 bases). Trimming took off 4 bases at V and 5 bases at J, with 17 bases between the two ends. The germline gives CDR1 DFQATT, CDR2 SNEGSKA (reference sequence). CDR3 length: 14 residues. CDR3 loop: CSAKGYRSEYGYTF. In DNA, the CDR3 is TGCAGTGCTAAAGGGTACAGGTCGGAGTATGGCTACACCTTC.

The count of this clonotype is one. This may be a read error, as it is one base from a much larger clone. The CDR3 region has the DNA TGTGCCAGCGGCCGAACCCACGAGCAGTACTTC. Translation: CASGRTHEQYF. V and J are TRBV5-6 and TRBJ2-7; D unresolved. V was pared by 7 bases and J by 5 bases, with 10 bases between. The germline V gene encodes CDR1 SGHDT and CDR2 YYEEEE. This CDR3 comprises 11 residues.

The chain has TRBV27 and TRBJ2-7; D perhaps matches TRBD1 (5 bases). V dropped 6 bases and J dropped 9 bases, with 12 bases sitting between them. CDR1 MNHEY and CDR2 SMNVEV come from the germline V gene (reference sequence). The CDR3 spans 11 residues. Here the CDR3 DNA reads TGTGCCAGCAGAGGGGCAGGGTGGCAGTACTTC. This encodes CASRGAGWQYF.

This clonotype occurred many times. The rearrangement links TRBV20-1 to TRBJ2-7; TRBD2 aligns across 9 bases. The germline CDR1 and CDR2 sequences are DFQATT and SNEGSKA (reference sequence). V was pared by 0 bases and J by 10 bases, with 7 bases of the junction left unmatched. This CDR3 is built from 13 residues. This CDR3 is CSAREGGGRVQYF. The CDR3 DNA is TGCAGTGCTAGAGAGGGGGGCGGGAGGGTACAGTACTTC.

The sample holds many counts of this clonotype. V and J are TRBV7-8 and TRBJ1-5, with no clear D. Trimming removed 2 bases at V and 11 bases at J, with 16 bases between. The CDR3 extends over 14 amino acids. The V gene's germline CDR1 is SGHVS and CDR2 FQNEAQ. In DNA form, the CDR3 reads TGTGCCAGCAGCTTAATAGTGGGTATTGGCACCCAGCATTTT. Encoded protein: CASSLIVGIGTQHF. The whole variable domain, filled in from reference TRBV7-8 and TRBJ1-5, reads GAGVSQSPRYKVAKRGQDVALRCDPISGHVSLFWYQQALGQGPEFLTYFQNEAQLDKSGLPSDRFFAERPEGSVSTLKIQRTQQEDSAVYLCASSLIVGIGTQHFGDGTRLSIL.

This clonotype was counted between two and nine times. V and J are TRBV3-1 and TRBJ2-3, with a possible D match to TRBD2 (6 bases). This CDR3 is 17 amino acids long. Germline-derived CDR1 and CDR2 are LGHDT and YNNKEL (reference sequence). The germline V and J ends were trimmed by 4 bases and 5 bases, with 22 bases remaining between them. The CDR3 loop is CASSPRRGTGMEDTQYF. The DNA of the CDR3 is TGTGCCAGCAGCCCAAGGAGGGGCACGGGAATGGAAGATACGCAGTATTTT.

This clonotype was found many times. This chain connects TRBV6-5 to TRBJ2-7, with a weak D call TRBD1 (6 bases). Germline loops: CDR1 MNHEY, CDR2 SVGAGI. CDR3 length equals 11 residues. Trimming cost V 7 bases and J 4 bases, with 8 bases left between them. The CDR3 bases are TGTGCCAGCACACAGGGTTACGAGCAGTACTTC. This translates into CASTQGYEQYF.

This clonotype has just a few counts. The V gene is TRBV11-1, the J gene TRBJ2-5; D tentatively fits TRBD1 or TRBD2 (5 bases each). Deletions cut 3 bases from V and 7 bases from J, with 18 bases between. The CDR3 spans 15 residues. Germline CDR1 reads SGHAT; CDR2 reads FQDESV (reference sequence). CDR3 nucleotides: TGTGCCAGCAGCTTGGACAAACGAGGGTGGGGGACCCAGTACTTC. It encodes CASSLDKRGWGTQYF. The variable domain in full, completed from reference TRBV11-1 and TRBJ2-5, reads EAEVAQSPRYKITEKSQAVAFWCDPISGHATLYWYRQILGQGPELLVQFQDESVVDDSQLPKDRFSAERLKGVDSTLKIQPAELGDSAMYLCASSLDKRGWGTQYFGPGTRLLVL.

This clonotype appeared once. CDR3: CASTVAGVHEKLFF. The CDR3 nucleotides are TGCGCCAGCACCGTAGCAGGGGTCCATGAAAAACTGTTTTTT. V and J are TRBV10-1 and TRBJ1-4, with D maybe TRBD1 (6 bases). The CDR3 spans 14 residues. Trimming pared 7 bases from V and 6 bases from J, leaving 15 bases between. CDR1 and CDR2 from the germline V gene are WNHNN and SYGVQD (reference sequence).

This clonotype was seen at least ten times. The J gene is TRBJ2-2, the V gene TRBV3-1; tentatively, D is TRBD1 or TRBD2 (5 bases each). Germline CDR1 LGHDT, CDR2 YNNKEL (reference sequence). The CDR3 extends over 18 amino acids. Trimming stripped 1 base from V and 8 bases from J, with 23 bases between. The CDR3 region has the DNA TGTGCCAGCAGCCAAGGTCGTTCCGGGACCCGCCCTGGGGGGGAGCTGTTTTTT. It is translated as CASSQGRSGTRPGGELFF.